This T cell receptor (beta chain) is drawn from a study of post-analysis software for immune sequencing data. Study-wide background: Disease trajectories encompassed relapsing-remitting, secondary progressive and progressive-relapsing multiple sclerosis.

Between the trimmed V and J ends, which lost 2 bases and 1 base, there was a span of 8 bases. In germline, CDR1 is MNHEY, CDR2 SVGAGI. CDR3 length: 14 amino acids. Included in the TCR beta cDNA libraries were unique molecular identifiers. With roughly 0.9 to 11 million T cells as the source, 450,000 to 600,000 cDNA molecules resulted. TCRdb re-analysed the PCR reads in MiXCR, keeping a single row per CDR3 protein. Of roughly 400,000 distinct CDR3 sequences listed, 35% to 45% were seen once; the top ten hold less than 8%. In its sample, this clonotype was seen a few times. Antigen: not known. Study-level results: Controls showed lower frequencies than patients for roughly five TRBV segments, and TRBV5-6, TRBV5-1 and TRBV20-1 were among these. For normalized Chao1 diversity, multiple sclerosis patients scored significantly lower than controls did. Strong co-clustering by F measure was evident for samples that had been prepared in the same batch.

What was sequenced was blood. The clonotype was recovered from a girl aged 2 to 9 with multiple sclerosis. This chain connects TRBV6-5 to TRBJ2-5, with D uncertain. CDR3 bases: TGTGCCAGCAGTTACGCGTCAGCCCAAGAGACCCAGTACTTC. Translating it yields CASSYASAQETQYF.